This is a list of T cell receptor beta chains from one sample in a study of blood T cell repertoires in COVID-19. Method: immunoSEQ multiplex PCR; TCRdb's copy keeps in-frame clones and lacks some. The sample includes about 260,000 clones, around 89% of them seen just once. Sequencing was performed on peripheral blood. These receptors were collected from a man aged 55 to 70 who had recovered from COVID-19. CDR3s include the opening cysteine and the closing phenylalanine or tryptophan. The order of the fields is clone size, J gene, D gene, V gene, CDR3 DNA, CDR3 protein. A D gene is named only where the DNA matches it firmly. A row's size may be missing; if present it is once, few, many or a size class.

. | TRBJ2-7 | TRBD1 | TRBV30 | TGTGCCTGGAGCGGACAGGGGTACGAGCAGTACTTC | CAWSGQGYEQYF
. | TRBJ1-5 | . | TRBV6-5 | TGTGCCAGCTCGTTGGAGGGAAGACAGCCCCAGCATTTT | CASSLEGRQPQHF
. | TRBJ2-5 | TRBD2 | TRBV18 | TGTGCCAGCTCACAAACGGGGGGGCTCGGAGAGACCCAGTACTTC | CASSQTGGLGETQYF
. | TRBJ1-3 | . | TRBV6-5 | TGTGCCAGCAGTTACTCGTCGGGAAACACCATATATTTT | CASSYSSGNTIYF
once | TRBJ1-5 | . | TRBV10-3 | TGTGCCATCAGTGAGGACTATAGCAATCAGCCCCAGCATTTT | CAISEDYSNQPQHF
few | TRBJ2-7 | . | TRBV11-2 | TGTGCCAGCAGCTTAGTGCGGGGTACTAGAGGTTCCCACGAGCAGTACTTC | CASSLVRGTRGSHEQYF
few | TRBJ2-3 | . | TRBV7-9 | TGTGCCAGCAGCCTAATACAGAATACGCAGTATTTT | CASSLIQNTQYF
once | TRBJ1-2 | . | TRBV12-3/TRBV12-4 | TGTGCCAGCAGTAACCAGGGTGGATATGGCTACACCTTC | CASSNQGGYGYTF
few | TRBJ1-2 | TRBD1 | TRBV7-9 | TGTGCCAGCAGGGTAAGCCTTTCACAGGGGCATAACTATGGCTACACCTTC | CASRVSLSQGHNYGYTF
. | TRBJ1-2 | . | TRBV19 | TGTGCCAGTAGTATACGAACAGAAGCTAACTATGGCTACACCTTC | CASSIRTEANYGYTF
. | TRBJ1-4 | . | TRBV28 | TGTGCCAGCAGCCCCTTGGAGGAGGAACTGTTTTTT | CASSPLEEELFF
. | TRBJ1-6 | . | TRBV16 | TGTGCCAGCAGCCCTCAGGGTGTTGATTCACCCCTCCACTTT | CASSPQGVDSPLHF
once | TRBJ1-3 | TRBD1 | TRBV11-2 | TGTGCCAGCAGTTCCTATGGGACAGCCTCTGGAAACACCATATATTTT | CASSSYGTASGNTIYF